This T cell receptor (beta chain) was captured by sequencing in a study of cytomegalovirus exposure and HLA in healthy donors. In regard to this clone: At one of its ends the junction is not consistent with the germline gene, which may arise from a read error.

The CDR3 loop spans 14 amino acids. The germline V gene encodes CDR1 SSHAT and CDR2 FNYEAQ (reference sequence). The PCR contained 60 Vbeta and 13 Jbeta primers. Repertoires were generated with immunoSEQ multiplex PCR, while TCRdb's copy carries only in-frame clones and drops some. The sample shows 130,000 or so clones, around 69% of them seen only once. The V and J genes are TRBV7-7 and TRBJ2-1; the match to TRBD1 covers 7 bases. Sequencing was carried out using PBMCs. The receptor's source is a middle-aged woman in good health and CMV-seropositive. CDR3 sequence: CASSVGQTNNEQFF. DNA of the CDR3: TGTGCTAGCAGCGTGGGACAGACTAACAATGAGCAGTTCTTC.